A single TCR beta chain is shown here with its context. What antigen it recognizes has not been identified. Nothing much larger sits one base from this clone, and base qualities are not available. The record originates from a study of blood T cell repertoires in COVID-19 (dated by TCRdb to 2018 to 2021). Context from the whole study: Samples from collaborators originated in the United States, Italy and Spain and spanned both the acute and convalescent phases of COVID-19. Nearly every sample came with metadata listing a de-identified subject ID, COVID-19 status, age in years and sex. The repertoires were made available in a free public database intended to serve as a resource for research on the immune response to SARS-CoV-2. Where available, HLA class I and class II types were taken from metadata supplied by the sample provider and were not determined by assay-based typing. The prospective study material was composed of cDNA or gDNA derived from T cells, B-cell-depleted T cells, or PBMCs. The samples were drawn from two sources: the first 160 participants of the ongoing ImmuneRACE study, and 1,200 or so subjects contributed by 6 global collaborators. Deeply sampled blood TCRbeta repertoires from subjects exposed to, actively infected with, or recovered from COVID-19 were included in the dataset. What the authors observed across the whole study: The quantity of clinical and demographic metadata differed by source and by participant and was supplied without curation.

Collaborating institutions collected whole blood in K2EDTA tubes following their own protocols. For TCRbeta analysis, collaborators shipped samples as frozen whole blood, isolated PBMCs, or DNA extracted from either of those sample types. V is pruned by 0 bases and J by 3 bases, leaving 5 bases of the junction without a gene match. The CDR3 runs 16 residues from the cysteine to the phenylalanine. Only the CDR3 region is kept as DNA, spanning 48 bases read in frame from base 1. CDR1 SGHRS and CDR2 YFSETQ were looked up in the germline V gene. TCRbeta CDR3 regions were amplified from genomic DNA using the immunoSEQ Assay, a bias-controlled multiplex PCR. The original methods were these. Within the assay, amplification of reference gene primers was used to estimate how many nucleated cells each sample contained. To quantify the absolute abundance of each unique TCRbeta CDR3 rearrangement, sequence reads were collapsed and filtered. Productive Simpson clonality was computed per sample as the square root of Simpson's diversity index over productive rearrangements. The table comes from immuneACCESS by way of TCRdb, which keeps in-frame sequences with V and J called. Part of the clones is missing from these tables; in studies checked, under half for an unresolved V gene and the rest for unknown reasons. V and J calls and clone size are as listed in that table; D and trimming were resolved from the DNA. The sample table holds 290,000 or so clones, of which around 87% were seen once. The ten largest account for 2% to 3% of the sample.

The TCR comes from a man between 18 and 29 years old with active or convalescent COVID-19. The chain joins TRBV5-1 to TRBJ1-4; TRBD1 fits 7 bases in the junction. Input material: peripheral blood. The sequence in DNA is TGCGCCAGCAGCTTGGGGACAGGCCAGCCTAATGAAAAACTGTTTTTT. This sequence encodes CASSLGTGQPNEKLFF.